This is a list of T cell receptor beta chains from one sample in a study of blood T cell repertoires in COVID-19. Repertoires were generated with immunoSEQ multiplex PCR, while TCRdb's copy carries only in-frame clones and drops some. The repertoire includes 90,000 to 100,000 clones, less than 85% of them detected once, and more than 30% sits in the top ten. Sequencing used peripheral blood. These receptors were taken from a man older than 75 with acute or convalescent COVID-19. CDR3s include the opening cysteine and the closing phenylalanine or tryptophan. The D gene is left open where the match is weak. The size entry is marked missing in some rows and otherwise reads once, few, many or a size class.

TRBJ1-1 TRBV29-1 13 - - CSVGGSKNTEAFF TGCAGCGTTGGAGGGAGTAAGAACACTGAAGCTTTCTTT
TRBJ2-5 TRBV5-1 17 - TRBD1 CASSLGQGLSWQETQYF TGCGCCAGCAGCTTGGGACAGGGGCTTTCCTGGCAAGAGACCCAGTACTTC
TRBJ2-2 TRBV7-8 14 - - CASSLEQGHGELFF TGTGCCAGCAGCTTAGAACAGGGACACGGGGAGCTGTTTTTT
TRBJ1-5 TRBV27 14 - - CASSSRQAAQPQHF TGTGCCAGCAGTTCCAGACAGGCGGCTCAGCCCCAGCATTTT
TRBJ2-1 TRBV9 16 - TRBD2 CASRARLAGAYNEQFF TGTGCCAGCAGGGCCAGACTAGCGGGAGCCTACAATGAGCAGTTCTTC
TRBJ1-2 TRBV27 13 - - CASSLTGGYGYTF TGTGCCAGCAGTTTAACAGGCGGCTATGGCTACACCTTC
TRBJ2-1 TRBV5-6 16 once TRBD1 CASSKIRDSSYNEQFF TGTGCCAGCAGCAAAATCCGGGACAGCTCCTACAATGAGCAGTTCTTC
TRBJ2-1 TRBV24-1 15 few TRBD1 CATSAGQGAYNEQFF TGTGCCACCAGTGCGGGACAGGGGGCTTACAATGAGCAGTTCTTC
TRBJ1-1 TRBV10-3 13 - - CAAGGGADTEAFF TGTGCCGCAGGTGGGGGGGCTGACACTGAAGCTTTCTTT
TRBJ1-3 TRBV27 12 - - CASRSDGNTIYF TGTGCCAGCAGGTCAGATGGAAACACCATATATTTT
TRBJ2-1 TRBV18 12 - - CASSLQTNEQFF TGTGCCAGCTCACTACAGACGAATGAGCAGTTCTTC
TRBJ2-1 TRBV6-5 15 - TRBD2 CASSYRTSGVNEQFF TGTGCCAGCAGTTACAGGACTAGCGGGGTAAATGAGCAGTTCTTC
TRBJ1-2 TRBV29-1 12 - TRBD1 CSVAQGAQGYTF TGCAGCGTTGCTCAGGGGGCGCAAGGCTACACCTTC
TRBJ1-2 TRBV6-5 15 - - CASSIALVTGYGYTF TGTGCCAGCAGTATTGCCCTTGTGACAGGCTATGGCTACACCTTC
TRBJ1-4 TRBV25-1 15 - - CASSEFRDSNEKLFF TGTGCCAGCAGTGAATTCCGAGACTCTAATGAAAAACTGTTTTTT
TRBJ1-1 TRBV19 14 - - CASRKGEAGTEAFF TGTGCCAGCAGAAAAGGGGAGGCAGGCACTGAAGCTTTCTTT
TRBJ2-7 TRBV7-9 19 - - CASSFVDGRISTGDYEQYF TGTGCCAGCAGCTTCGTGGATGGAAGAATTAGCACGGGTGACTACGAGCAGTACTTC
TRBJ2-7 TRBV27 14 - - CASSLLGVFDEQYF TGTGCCAGCAGTTTATTAGGGGTCTTCGACGAGCAGTACTTC
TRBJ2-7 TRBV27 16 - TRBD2 CASSLFATSGTYEQYF TGTGCCAGCAGTTTATTTGCGACTAGCGGCACCTACGAGCAGTACTTC
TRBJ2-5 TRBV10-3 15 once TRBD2 CAIRTTSERQETQYF TGTGCCATCAGAACCACTAGCGAGCGCCAAGAGACCCAGTACTTC
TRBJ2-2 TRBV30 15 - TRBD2 CAWSSLAGYTGELFF TGTGCCTGGAGTTCTCTAGCGGGTTACACCGGGGAGCTGTTTTTT
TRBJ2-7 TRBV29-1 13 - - CSAFRATGNEQYF TGCAGCGCCTTCCGGGCCACAGGGAACGAGCAGTACTTC
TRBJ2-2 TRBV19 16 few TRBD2 CASSRLGGSDTGELFF TGTGCCAGTAGCCGCCTCGGCGGGAGTGACACCGGGGAGCTGTTTTTT
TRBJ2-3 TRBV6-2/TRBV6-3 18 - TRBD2 CASSYLPGLAERGDTQYF TGTGCCAGCAGTTACCTTCCGGGACTAGCGGAGAGGGGAGATACGCAGTATTTT
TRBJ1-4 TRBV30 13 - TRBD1 CAWSRQGGEKLFF TGTGCCTGGAGTCGACAGGGAGGCGAAAAACTGTTTTTT
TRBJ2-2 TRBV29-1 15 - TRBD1 CSVEVTDRDTGELFF TGCAGCGTTGAAGTAACGGACAGGGACACCGGGGAGCTGTTTTTT
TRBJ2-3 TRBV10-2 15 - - CASSNGAGYTDTQYF TGCGCCAGCAGTAACGGGGCGGGATACACAGATACGCAGTATTTT
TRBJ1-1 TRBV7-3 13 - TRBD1 CASSYRTGDEAFF TGTGCCAGCAGCTATAGGACAGGGGACGAAGCTTTCTTT
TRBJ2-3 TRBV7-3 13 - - CASSSRLLDTQYF TGTGCCAGCAGCTCCCGACTCCTAGATACGCAGTATTTT
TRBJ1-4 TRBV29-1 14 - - CSAREGATNEKLFF TGCAGCGCTCGGGAGGGGGCAACTAATGAAAAACTGTTTTTT
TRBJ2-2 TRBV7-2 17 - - CASSSSGAGWNTGELFF TGTGCCAGCAGCTCGTCAGGCGCGGGATGGAACACCGGGGAGCTGTTTTTT
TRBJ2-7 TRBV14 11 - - CASSRSYEQYF TGTGCCAGCAGCCGTTCTTACGAGCAGTACTTC
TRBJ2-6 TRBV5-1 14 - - CASSLASGANVLTF TGCGCCAGCAGCCTAGCCTCTGGGGCCAACGTCCTGACTTTC
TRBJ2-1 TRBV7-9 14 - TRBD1 CASSPGQDFNEQFF TGTGCCAGCAGCCCCGGACAGGATTTCAATGAGCAGTTCTTC
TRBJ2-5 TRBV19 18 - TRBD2 CASSRKGTSGRAMETQYF TGTGCCAGTAGTAGAAAGGGGACTAGCGGGAGGGCCATGGAGACCCAGTACTTC
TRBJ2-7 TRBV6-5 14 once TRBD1 CASSPWTGLYEQYF TGTGCCAGCAGTCCCTGGACAGGGCTCTACGAGCAGTACTTC
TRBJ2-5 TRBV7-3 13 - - CASSTSFGETQYF TGTGCCAGCAGCACAAGCTTCGGGGAGACCCAGTACTTC
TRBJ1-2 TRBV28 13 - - CASTKQGFSGYTF TGTGCCAGCACCAAACAGGGTTTTAGTGGCTACACCTTC
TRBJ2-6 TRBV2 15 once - CASSLRVTGANVLTF TGTGCCAGCAGTCTGCGGGTTACTGGGGCCAACGTCCTGACTTTC
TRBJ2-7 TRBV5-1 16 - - CASSRPPLTGPDEQYF TGCGCCAGCAGCCGTCCGCCCTTGACAGGTCCGGACGAGCAGTACTTC
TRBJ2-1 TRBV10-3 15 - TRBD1 CAISFLTGGNNEQFF TGTGCCATCAGTTTCTTGACAGGGGGAAACAATGAGCAGTTCTTC
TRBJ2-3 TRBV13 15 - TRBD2 CASSRGLAGVDTQYF TGTGCCAGCAGCAGGGGACTAGCGGGAGTAGATACGCAGTATTTT
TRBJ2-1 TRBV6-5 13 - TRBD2 CASRLATYNEQFF TGTGCCAGCAGACTAGCGACCTACAATGAGCAGTTCTTC
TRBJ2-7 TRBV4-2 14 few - CASSQENRDYEQYF TGTGCCAGCAGCCAAGAAAACAGGGATTACGAGCAGTACTTC